This T cell receptor (beta chain) comes out of a study of CD8+ T cells in alopecia areata. Trimming shortened V by 5 bases and J by 7 bases, and 9 bases separated the two germline ends. The CDR3 has 11 amino acids. CDR1 and CDR2 from the germline V gene are SGHRS and YFSETQ. After isolation, RNA underwent reverse transcription to generate cDNA as the sequencing template. Sequencing was performed with immunoSEQ multiplex PCR; in TCRdb, only in-frame clones are kept and a portion is missing. The table shows about 140,000 clones, with 51% occurring only once. The chain carries TRBV5-1 and TRBJ1-1; no reliable D call. This receptor was taken from a human donor with alopecia areata. Material: CD4+ T cells sorted from blood, obtained at week 0. CDR3 amino acids: CASRLTDEAFF. The CDR3 nucleotides read TGCGCCAGCAGGTTGACGGATGAAGCTTTCTTT.